The clone carrying this TCR beta chain was observed many times. Its antigen is as yet unknown. This record belongs to a study of CD8 T cells in ankylosing spondylitis. The CDR3 runs to 12 residues. The V and J ends lost 3 bases and 13 bases respectively, with 16 bases between them. Germline CDR1 DFQATT, CDR2 SNEGSKA (reference sequence). Construction of TCR beta libraries was performed using quantitative 5'-RACE with molecular barcodes. TCRdb called the 5' RACE reads again in MiXCR, with one record for every CDR3 protein. This sample has 700,000 to 1,000,000 distinct CDR3 sequences, with 10% to 15% found just once. Study-wide results and caveats: Several of the motif variants were reported before in synovial fluid and blood from reactive arthritis. From matched ankylosing spondylitis synovial fluid, disease-linked clones were reportedly recovered at significantly enriched levels. Seven or eight highly homologous variants formed a TCR beta motif that appeared characteristic of ankylosing spondylitis blood. The authors found the disease-linked clones to be CD8+ and relatively rare in peripheral blood.

Source material: blood, either unsorted or a sorted T cell fraction (not recorded which). This chain joins TRBV20-1 and TRBJ2-1; possible D gene TRBD1, 6 bases. This clonotype originated in a male donor with ankylosing spondylitis. The chain's CDR3 is CSASKGTPPQFF. The CDR3 DNA reads TGCAGTGCTAGCAAGGGGACACCACCTCAGTTCTTC.